This entry lists 30 T cell receptor beta chains sequenced from one sample in a study of cytomegalovirus exposure and HLA in healthy donors. PCR involved 60 Vbeta and 13 Jbeta primers. Repertoires were generated with immunoSEQ multiplex PCR, while TCRdb's copy carries only in-frame clones and drops some. The repertoire holds around 190,000 clones, with about four fifths as singletons. Source material: PBMCs. The receptors were gathered from a man aged 18 to 29 in good health and CMV-seronegative.

This sequence joins TRBV6-1 and TRBJ2-2; 9 bases are shared with TRBD1. Germline CDR1 MNHNS, CDR2 SASEGT. Losses at the gene ends were 5 bases for V and 5 bases for J; bases not matched to a gene: 6. The CDR3 spans 15 residues. CDR3 sequence reads: CASSRDRARTGELFF. CDR3 sequence (DNA): TGTGCCAGCAGTAGGGACAGGGCCCGAACCGGGGAGCTGTTTTTT.

V usage is TRBV6-6 and J usage is TRBJ2-7, with 9 bases that match TRBD2. Germline V gene sequence: CDR1 MNHNY, CDR2 SVGAGI (reference sequence). V lost 7 bases and J lost 1; bases outside the gene matches: 11. This CDR3 has 16 amino acids. CDR3 loop: CASTDPKTSGSYEQYF. The CDR3 bases are TGTGCCAGCACCGACCCGAAGACTAGCGGATCCTACGAGCAGTACTTC.

This chain joins TRBV11-2 and TRBJ1-3; 7 nucleotides match TRBD1. The CDR3 is 15 residues long. The junction had 2 bases not matched to a gene; V was cut back by 3 bases and J by 0 bases. From germline, CDR1 is SGHAT and CDR2 FQNNGV. The CDR3 loop reads CASSLGQPSGNTIYF. Here the CDR3 DNA reads TGTGCCAGCAGCTTGGGACAGCCCTCTGGAAACACCATATATTTT.

The chain is built from TRBV2 and TRBJ1-5; TRBD1 agrees at 8 bases. Germline V gives CDR1 SNHLY, CDR2 FYNNEI. The length of the CDR3 is 19 residues. V dropped 2 bases and J dropped 7; count of bases not matched to a gene: 19. CDR3 coding DNA: TGTGCCAGCAGTGAACACGTACCAGGGGGCTACAAGAACACCCAGCCCCAGCATTTT. Its protein is CASSEHVPGGYKNTQPQHF.

In nucleotides, the CDR3 is TGTGCCAGCAGTTTTAGTGGAGATTTCACCGGGGAGCTGTTTTTT. Translated: CASSFSGDFTGELFF. This chain links TRBV28 with TRBJ2-2; D is uncertain. Trimming cost V 3 bases and J 4 bases, with 12 bases left between them. The CDR3 extends over 15 amino acids. The germline V gene has CDR1 MDHEN and CDR2 SYDVKM.

The chain recombines TRBV5-1 with TRBJ2-7; 9 nucleotides agree with TRBD1. Germline V gene sequence: CDR1 SGHRS, CDR2 YFSETQ. There are 15 residues in the CDR3. V lost 7 bases, J lost 4 bases, and 12 bases stayed unmatched. The chain's CDR3 is CASRSGDRVSYEQYF. The CDR3 DNA sequence: TGCGCCAGCCGGTCAGGGGACAGGGTGAGTTACGAGCAGTACTTC.

The chain recombines TRBV4-1 with TRBJ2-7, with a tentative D call TRBD2 (5 bases). The V gene's germline CDR1 is MGHRA and CDR2 YSYEKL. The CDR3 is made up of 13 amino acids. V was trimmed by 3 bases and J by 2 bases, leaving 8 bases between them. The CDR3 coding sequence is TGCGCCAGCAGCCAGGTACTAGCCTACGAGCAGTACTTC. This encodes CASSQVLAYEQYF.

This sequence joins TRBV29-1 and TRBJ2-2, with a weak D call TRBD1 (6 bases). In germline, CDR1 is SQVTM, CDR2 ANQGSEA. Trimming removed 0 bases from V and 3 bases from J, with 11 bases in between. The CDR3 loop spans 15 amino acids. The CDR3: CSVEEFRQDTGELFF. Written as DNA, the CDR3 is TGCAGCGTTGAAGAATTTCGACAGGACACCGGGGAGCTGTTTTTT.

The V call is TRBV6-5, the J call TRBJ1-1, with D unresolved. This CDR3 is 14 amino acids long. Trimming took off 4 bases at V and 1 base at J, with 10 bases between the two ends. Germline-derived CDR1 and CDR2 are MNHEY and SVGAGI. CDR3 DNA sequence: TGTGCCAGCAGTTCAGGATTTTGGAACACTGAAGCTTTCTTT. Its translation: CASSSGFWNTEAFF.

This clone was seen only a few times. V and J are TRBV10-2 and TRBJ2-5; TRBD2 agrees at 12 bases. The CDR3 runs 14 residues. Trimming removed 2 bases from V and 11 bases from J; junction bases left unmatched: 6. Germline V lookup: CDR1 WSHSY, CDR2 SAAADI. CDR3 in amino acids: CASSETSGRTPQYF. Written as DNA, the CDR3 is TGCGCCAGCAGTGAGACTAGCGGGAGGACCCCACAGTACTTC.

The chain employs TRBV19 and TRBJ2-1; maybe TRBD1 (7 bases). Germline V gene lookup returns CDR1 LNHDA and CDR2 SQIVND (reference sequence). CDR3 length: 15 residues. V shed 1 base and J shed 7 bases, with 14 bases lying between them. CDR3 sequence reads: CASSIGRRGRNEQFF. The CDR3 DNA reads as TGTGCCAGTAGTATAGGTCGGAGGGGGCGGAATGAGCAGTTCTTC.

The J gene is TRBJ1-2, the V gene TRBV11-1; no clear D gene. Per the germline V gene, CDR1 is SGHAT and CDR2 is FQDESV (reference sequence). Trimming pared 5 bases from V and 6 bases from J, leaving 10 bases between. The length of the CDR3 is 12 residues. CDR3 in amino acids: CASSRMGDGYTF. Here the CDR3 DNA reads TGTGCCAGCAGCCGTATGGGAGATGGCTACACCTTC.

This clone was seen only a few times. The junction differs from germline at one of its ends, possibly a read error. CDR3 sequence: CDKTGGNQPQHF. CDR3 nucleotide sequence: TGCGATAAAACAGGGGGCAACCAGCCCCAGCATTTT. The rearrangement links TRBV9 to TRBJ1-5, with TRBD1 matching over 9 bases. CDR3 length equals 12 residues. Germline lookup yields CDR1 SGDLS and CDR2 YYNGEE.

This clone was found a few times. This rearrangement joins TRBV4-1 to TRBJ1-6, with 7 bases that match TRBD1. The CDR3 totals 15 residues. Germline values: CDR1 MGHRA, CDR2 YSYEKL. V was pared by 4 bases and J by 8 bases, with 8 bases of the junction left unmatched. The CDR3 DNA follows: TGCGCCAGCAGCCTCCGGACAGGTGTTGATTCACCCCTCCACTTT. Translation gives CASSLRTGVDSPLHF.

A single count supports this clone. This chain joins TRBV6-1 and TRBJ2-3; 8 nucleotides match TRBD2. Germline CDR1 reads MNHNS; CDR2 reads SASEGT. The CDR3 sequence is 14 residues long. V dropped 1 base and J dropped 5; count of bases not matched to a gene: 2. The CDR3 DNA reads as TGTGCCAGCAGTGAAGGGCGGGAGGTAGATACGCAGTATTTT. This sequence encodes CASSEGREVDTQYF.

The rearrangement uses TRBV19 and TRBJ2-7; 8 bases agree with TRBD1. The CDR3 runs 14 residues. Germline loops: CDR1 LNHDA, CDR2 SQIVND (reference sequence). With 7 bases clipped from V and 0 bases from J, the junction kept 5 bases outside the gene matches. The CDR3, as DNA: TGTGCCAGTACCCGGACAGGGAGCTCCTACGAGCAGTACTTC. Translating it yields CASTRTGSSYEQYF.

The V gene is TRBV9, the J gene TRBJ2-1; 12 bases match TRBD2. The germline V gene has CDR1 SGDLS and CDR2 YYNGEE. CDR3 length: 16 residues. Germline trimming cut 0 bases from V and 8 bases from J; bases unmatched to any gene: 6. The CDR3 region is CASSVGLAGVSDEQFF. The CDR3 bases are TGTGCCAGCAGCGTAGGACTAGCGGGGGTCTCGGATGAGCAGTTCTTC.

CDR3: CASSLDRLSYEQYF. CDR3 DNA sequence: TGTGCCAGCAGCTTGGATCGCCTATCCTACGAGCAGTACTTC. The gene calls are TRBV5-6 and TRBJ2-5; D call uncertain. Near its end, the DNA agrees better with TRBJ2-7, so the J call may be wrong. Germline values: CDR1 SGHDT, CDR2 YYEEEE. CDR3 length equals 14 residues.

The V call is TRBV27, the J call TRBJ2-7; D is undetermined. Between the trimmed V and J ends, which lost 5 bases and 2 bases, there was a span of 10 bases. Germline CDR1 MNHEY, CDR2 SMNVEV (reference sequence). The CDR3 totals 13 residues. CDR3 residues: CASSPLPPYEQYF. In nucleotides, the CDR3 is TGTGCCAGCAGTCCCCTCCCCCCCTACGAGCAGTACTTC.

The chain carries TRBV6-1 and TRBJ2-5, with D perhaps TRBD2 (5 bases). Trimming removed 6 bases at V and 2 bases at J, with 10 bases between. This CDR3 has 13 residues. Per the germline V gene, CDR1 is MNHNS and CDR2 is SASEGT. CDR3: CASRLRGQETQYF. Written as DNA, the CDR3 is TGTGCCAGCAGACTCCGGGGTCAAGAGACCCAGTACTTC.

The chain is built from TRBV27 and TRBJ2-3; 8 nucleotides line up with TRBD1. Germline CDR1 and CDR2: MNHEY and SMNVEV (reference sequence). CDR3 length equals 16 residues. J gave up 5 bases and V 0 bases, and 7 bases lay outside the gene matches. The chain's CDR3 is CASSLSGRQGIDTQYF. CDR3 DNA: TGTGCCAGCAGTTTATCGGGGCGACAGGGGATAGATACGCAGTATTTT.

This sequence joins TRBV6-1 and TRBJ2-3; no clear D. Trimming cost V 2 bases and J 14 bases, with 20 bases left between them. From germline, CDR1 is MNHNS and CDR2 SASEGT. The CDR3 runs 14 residues. CDR3 sequence: CASSEWSAAFRPYF. The CDR3 nucleotides read TGTGCCAGCAGTGAATGGTCCGCCGCGTTTCGTCCGTATTTT.

V is TRBV4-3 and J is TRBJ2-1, with TRBD2 matching over 12 bases. The trim removed 4 bases at V and 8 bases at J, leaving 6 bases unmatched. CDR1 is LGHNA, CDR2 YSLEER, per germline. The CDR3 length is 15 residues. The chain's CDR3 is CASSLGLAGIDEQFF. In DNA form, the CDR3 reads TGCGCCAGCAGCCTTGGACTAGCGGGAATCGATGAGCAGTTCTTC.

The chain combines TRBV18 with TRBJ2-7, with no clear D. CDR1 is KGHSH, CDR2 LQKENI, per germline. With 1 base removed from V and 5 bases from J, the gap between germline ends came to 12 bases. CDR3 length equals 14 residues. The CDR3 nucleotides are TGTGCCAGCTCACCACGAGCGTCGGCGCACGAGCAGTACTTC. Its protein is CASSPRASAHEQYF.

The count of this clone is one. This chain joins TRBV5-1 and TRBJ2-7, with 8 bases lining up with TRBD1. V lost 0 bases to trimming and J lost 1 base; unmatched junction nucleotides: 6. The CDR3 runs 16 residues. Per the germline V gene, CDR1 is SGHRS and CDR2 is YFSETQ. Here the CDR3 DNA reads TGCGCCAGCAGCTTGGTGACAGGGGTCGGGTCCTACGAGCAGTACTTC. Its protein product is CASSLVTGVGSYEQYF.

The chain employs TRBV6-1 and TRBJ2-3, with D maybe TRBD2 (6 bases). Germline values: CDR1 MNHNS, CDR2 SASEGT. V lost 7 bases, J lost 3 bases, and 11 bases lay in between. CDR3 length equals 13 residues. This CDR3 is CASTPGRTDTQYF. The CDR3 region has the DNA TGTGCCAGCACGCCAGGGAGGACAGATACGCAGTATTTT.

The chain combines TRBV6-6 with TRBJ1-1, with D uncertain. Per the germline V gene, CDR1 is MNHNY and CDR2 is SVGAGI (reference sequence). The ends were cut back, 0 bases at V and 11 bases at J, with 13 bases in the middle. The CDR3 sequence is 13 residues long. The CDR3 bases are TGTGCCAGCAGTTACTCGGCGGGTTTTCTGGCTTTCTTT. It codes for CASSYSAGFLAFF.

V is TRBV7-8 and J is TRBJ1-1; perhaps TRBD1 as D (6 bases). Germline lookup yields CDR1 SGHVS and CDR2 FQNEAQ. CDR3 length: 15 residues. V lost 5 bases to trimming and J lost 6 bases, with 19 bases between them. As DNA, the CDR3 is TGTGCCAGCAGCGAAGCAATCAGGGGTATCGCTGAAGCTTTCTTT. This gives the protein CASSEAIRGIAEAFF.

V and J are TRBV4-1 and TRBJ1-2, with D possibly TRBD1 on 5 matching bases. CDR1 is MGHRA and CDR2 is YSYEKL in the germline V gene. Trimming shortened V by 4 bases and J by 7 bases, and 13 bases separated the two germline ends. This CDR3 is built from 13 residues. DNA for the CDR3: TGCGCCAGCAGCCGCACAGGTTCCGGTGGCTACACCTTC. Protein sequence: CASSRTGSGGYTF.

This chain uses TRBV10-3 with TRBJ1-6, with D perhaps matching TRBD1 (5 bases). The CDR3 runs 13 residues. V gave up 2 bases and J gave up 6 bases, with 5 bases separating them. Germline-derived CDR1 and CDR2 are ENHRY and SYGVKD. This chain's CDR3 is CAISEDSNSPLHF. CDR3 coding DNA: TGTGCCATCAGTGAGGACAGTAATTCACCCCTCCACTTT.